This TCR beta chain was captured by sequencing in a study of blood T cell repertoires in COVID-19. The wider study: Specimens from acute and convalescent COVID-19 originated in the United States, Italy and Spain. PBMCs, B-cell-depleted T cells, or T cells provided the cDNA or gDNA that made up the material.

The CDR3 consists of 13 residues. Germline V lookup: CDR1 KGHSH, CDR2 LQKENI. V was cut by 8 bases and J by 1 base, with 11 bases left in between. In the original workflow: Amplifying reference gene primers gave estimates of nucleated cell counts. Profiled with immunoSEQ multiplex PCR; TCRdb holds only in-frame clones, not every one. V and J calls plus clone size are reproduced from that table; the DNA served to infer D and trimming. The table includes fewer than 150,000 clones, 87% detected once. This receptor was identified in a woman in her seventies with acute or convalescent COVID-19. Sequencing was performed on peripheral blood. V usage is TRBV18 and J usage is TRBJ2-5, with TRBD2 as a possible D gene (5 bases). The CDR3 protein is CASLDGIQETQYF. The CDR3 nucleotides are TGTGCCAGCCTGGACGGGATCCAAGAGACCCAGTACTTC.